The clone carrying this TCR beta chain was observed a few times. What it binds is unknown. It was uncontrolled infection, other autoimmune disease, pregnancy or lactation that excluded patients. Thyroid ultrasound, orbital computed tomography, clinical symptoms, and serum thyroxine and TRAb underpinned diagnoses. PBMCs were sourced from more than 9 ml fresh peripheral blood. This sample was included in a study of T cells in Graves' hyperthyroidism and ophthalmopathy. Study-wide results and caveats: Blood samples included most of the expanded thyroid clonotypes exceeding 0.001.

TCR beta CDR3 region amplification was performed from RNA transcripts. Initially, a first-round RT-PCR of the TCR CDR3 employed the HTBI primer set. TCRdb re-called the multiplex PCR reads with MiXCR, one entry per CDR3 protein. This table has around 620,000 distinct CDR3 sequences, approximately 15% appearing once. The CDR3 is made up of 13 amino acids. The V end was cut by 5 bases, the J end by 1 base, with 8 bases between. The germline V gene encodes CDR1 SEHNR and CDR2 FQNEAQ (reference sequence). The rearrangement uses TRBV7-9 and TRBJ1-2; D unclear. Sequencing input: blood. This TCR was sampled from a woman younger than 30 with Graves' ophthalmopathy. The CDR3 DNA reads as TGTGCCAGCAGCCAGACAAATAACTATGGCTACACCTTC. As protein: CASSQTNNYGYTF.